Following are 27 T cell receptor beta chains from one sample sequenced in a study of blood T cells in healthy people across ages (dated by TCRdb to 2013 to 2016). Receptors were amplified or captured by 5' RACE. TCRdb names Illumina HiSeq 2500 as the instrument used. The second PCR ran for about 7 to 11 cycles and used a J-beta primer mix along with a sample-barcoded 5' primer. TCRdb trimmed the raw reads at Q25, called clones with MiXCR and kept productive beta chains. Identical CDR3 proteins give one entry, which carries the most common genes and DNA. The sample table lists about 780,000 distinct CDR3 sequences, around 50% of them with a count of one. Jointly, the top ten make up less than 20% of the sample. The sample taken for sequencing was blood. The source of these receptors is a man at least 80 years old in good health.

V is TRBV9 and J is TRBJ2-3; D not resolved. The CDR3 extends over 16 amino acids. Germline CDR1 is SGDLS and CDR2 is YYNGEE. Trimming pared 10 bases from V and 0 bases from J, leaving 21 bases between. DNA for the CDR3: TGTGCCTCCAGCGTAAGTTCAGCAGCTAGCACAGATACGCAGTATTTT. It codes for CASSVSSAASTDTQYF.

The V gene is TRBV20-1, the J gene TRBJ2-3, with D perhaps TRBD2 (6 bases). Trimming pared 3 bases from V and 7 bases from J, leaving 14 bases between. Germline loops: CDR1 DFQATT, CDR2 SNEGSKA (reference sequence). CDR3 length: 13 residues. The CDR3 protein is CSARGGYGNTQYF. The CDR3 DNA is TGCAGTGCTAGGGGGGGTTATGGGAATACGCAGTATTTT.

The chain carries TRBV6-2 or TRBV6-3 and TRBJ2-1; 13 bases agree with TRBD2. V lost 6 bases to trimming and J lost 9 bases; unmatched junction nucleotides: 8. Germline CDR1 reads MNHEY; CDR2 reads SVGEGT. There are 15 residues in the CDR3. CDR3 loop: CASRKPGLAGIEQFF. CDR3 nucleotide sequence: TGTGCCAGCAGAAAACCGGGACTAGCGGGAATTGAGCAGTTCTTC.

This clonotype has only a few counts. A read error may be the cause here, since a much bigger clone is one base away. J is TRBJ2-1 and V is TRBV5-1, with 7 bases matching TRBD1. The closer fit of TRBJ2-7 to the DNA end suggests the J call may be wrong. CDR1 is SGHRS, CDR2 YFSETQ, per germline. This CDR3 has 13 amino acids. The CDR3, as DNA: TGCGCCAGCAGCTGGGACAGATACAATGAGCAGTACTTC. Residues: CASSWDRYNEQYF.

A word on this clonotype: One end of the junction is discordant with germline, which a read error may explain. V usage is TRBV12-3 or TRBV12-4 and J usage is TRBJ2-2, with D perhaps given as TRBD1 or TRBD2 (5 bases each). The CDR3 is 14 amino acids. The CDR3 reads CASSFQGTTGKLFF. CDR3 in DNA: TGCGCCAGCAGTTTTCAGGGAACCACCGGGAAGCTGTTTTTT.

The chain uses TRBV24-1 and TRBJ2-7, with 8 bases matching TRBD1. This CDR3 comprises 15 residues. Germline CDR1 KGHDR, CDR2 SFDVKD. With 9 bases clipped from V and 3 bases from J, the junction kept 12 bases outside the gene matches. In DNA form, the CDR3 reads TGTGCCACCCAAGGTTCAGGGGGCGAAAACTACGAGCAGTACTTC. This gives the protein CATQGSGGENYEQYF.

This sequence joins TRBV7-2 and TRBJ2-5; 8 bases map to TRBD2. The V and J ends lost 1 base and 11 bases, in that order; junction bases with no gene match: 12. This CDR3 is built from 15 residues. CDR1 is SGHTA, CDR2 FQGNSA, per germline. The CDR3 coding sequence is TGTGCCAGCAGCTTAGTCCGGGAGGGGACCAATGAGCAGTACTTC. Protein sequence: CASSLVREGTNEQYF. Complete variable domain (other parts from reference TRBV7-2 and TRBJ2-5): GAGVSQSPSNKVTEKGKDVELRCDPISGHTALYWYRQSLGQGLEFLIYFQGNSAPDKSGLPSDRFSAERTGGSVSTLTIQRTQQEDSAVYLCASSLVREGTNEQYFGPGTRLLVL.

A few counts support this clonotype. This chain links TRBV11-2 with TRBJ2-1, with 7 positions matching TRBD2. Germline V gene lookup returns CDR1 SGHAT and CDR2 FQNNGV. The CDR3 runs to 15 residues. V lost 7 bases and J lost 3; bases outside the gene matches: 9. CDR3 protein: CASTRGERFYNEQFF. Written as DNA, the CDR3 is TGTGCCAGCACCCGGGGGGAGAGGTTCTACAATGAGCAGTTCTTC.

The V call is TRBV7-2, the J call TRBJ2-3; perhaps TRBD1 as D (5 bases). The CDR3 totals 15 residues. Trimming took off 0 bases at V and 2 bases at J, with 9 bases between the two ends. Germline CDR1 and CDR2: SGHTA and FQGNSA. As DNA, the CDR3 is TGTGCCAGCAGCTTAGCAGGGGTAGACACAGATACGCAGTATTTT. Encoded protein: CASSLAGVDTDTQYF. The variable domain in full, completed from reference TRBV7-2 and TRBJ2-3, reads GAGVSQSPSNKVTEKGKDVELRCDPISGHTALYWYRQSLGQGLEFLIYFQGNSAPDKSGLPSDRFSAERTGGSVSTLTIQRTQQEDSAVYLCASSLAGVDTDTQYFGPGTRLTVL.

A remark on this clonotype: A read error may be the cause here, since a much bigger clone is one base away. This sequence joins TRBV20-1 and TRBJ2-7; unclear D gene. Germline loops: CDR1 DFQATT, CDR2 SNEGSKA (reference sequence). The V end was cut by 0 bases, the J end by 2 bases, with 8 bases between. The CDR3 is made up of 13 amino acids. CDR3 nucleotide sequence: TGCAGTGCTAGAGAGGCTAGGGCCTACGAGCAGTACTTC. It codes for CSAREARAYEQYF.

The rearrangement uses TRBV7-9 and TRBJ2-5; 10 bases are a match to TRBD2. The J call may be incorrect, as the DNA end agrees better with TRBJ2-7. Germline CDR1 is SEHNR and CDR2 is FQNEAQ (reference sequence). The CDR3 is 16 amino acids. This chain's CDR3 is CASSPSWTSGPYEQYF. The CDR3 nucleotides read TGTGCCAGCAGCCCCAGCTGGACTAGCGGTCCCTACGAGCAGTACTTC.

The chain carries TRBV5-8 and TRBJ2-7; D may be TRBD2 (6 bases). V was trimmed by 4 bases and J by 6 bases, leaving 14 bases between them. Germline values: CDR1 SGHTS, CDR2 YDEGEE. CDR3 size: 13 residues. CDR3 in amino acids: CASSAGPAGEQYF. The CDR3 DNA is TGTGCCAGCAGCGCTGGACCAGCGGGCGAGCAGTACTTC.

This clonotype was found a few times. V is TRBV30 and J is TRBJ2-1; D may be TRBD1 (6 bases). Germline loops: CDR1 GTSNPN, CDR2 SVGIG (reference sequence). V gave up 6 bases and J gave up 2 bases, with 11 bases separating them. There are 13 residues in the CDR3. The CDR3 coding sequence is TGTGCCTGCGCACGGGACACCTACAATGAGCAGTTCTTC. Amino acids: CACARDTYNEQFF.

In regard to this clonotype: This may stem from a read error, because a much larger clone lies one nucleotide away. The chain couples TRBV20-1 to TRBJ2-7, with TRBD2 as a possible D gene (5 bases). In germline, CDR1 is DFQATT, CDR2 SNEGSKA (reference sequence). The CDR3 is made up of 13 amino acids. Trimming cost V 3 bases and J 7 bases, with 16 bases left between them. The chain's CDR3 is CSARTPSLNEQYF. The CDR3 DNA reads TGCAGTGCTAGGACGCCTAGCCTCAATGAGCAGTACTTC.

This clonotype has only a few counts. This CDR3 is CASSQDQWREGLTQYF. CDR3 DNA sequence: TGTGCCAGCAGCCAAGATCAATGGCGGGAGGGCCTCACGCAGTATTTT. This chain uses TRBV3-1 with TRBJ2-3, with TRBD2 matching over 9 bases. This CDR3 has 16 amino acids. The V and J ends lost 0 bases and 9 bases, in that order; junction bases with no gene match: 10. In germline, CDR1 is LGHDT, CDR2 YNNKEL (reference sequence).

This clonotype was seen more than once but under ten times. V and J are TRBV29-1 and TRBJ1-1, with unresolved D. Germline V gives CDR1 SQVTM, CDR2 ANQGSEA. This CDR3 comprises 12 residues. The V gene lost 5 bases and the J gene lost 1 base, with 8 bases spanning the gap. CDR3 in DNA: TGCAGCGTTTGGACGGGGAACACTGAAGCTTTCTTT. Translation gives CSVWTGNTEAFF.

The J gene is TRBJ2-5, the V gene TRBV20-1; 7 bases are shared with TRBD2. From germline, CDR1 is DFQATT and CDR2 SNEGSKA (reference sequence). The CDR3 is 15 residues long. The junction had 12 bases not matched to a gene; V was cut back by 6 bases and J by 2 bases. The CDR3 bases are TGCAGTGCAGGAGAGATACGACTAGCTCAAGAGACCCAGTACTTC. As protein: CSAGEIRLAQETQYF.

This clonotype was observed a single time. It may be a read error: a sequence one base away is much more abundant. The gene calls are TRBV29-1 and TRBJ2-5, with 7 bases fitting TRBD1. The J call may be wrong; the DNA end is better matched by TRBJ2-7. Germline V gene data show CDR1 as SQVTM and CDR2 as ANQGSEA. The length of the CDR3 is 13 residues. In nucleotides, the CDR3 is TGCAGCGCGGAGAGGGACAGCTCCTACGAGCAGTACTTC. Translation gives CSAERDSSYEQYF.

The V call is TRBV14, the J call TRBJ1-6; tentative D call: TRBD1 (6 bases). Germline values: CDR1 SGHDN, CDR2 FVKESK. This CDR3 has 17 residues. The V gene lost 4 bases and the J gene lost 1 base, with 14 bases spanning the gap. The DNA for the CDR3 is TGTGCCAGCAGCCGGCCAGGGGCAGGATCCTATAATTCACCCCTCCACTTT. Translating it yields CASSRPGAGSYNSPLHF. The whole variable domain, filled in from reference TRBV14 and TRBJ1-6, reads EAGVTQFPSHSVIEKGQTVTLRCDPISGHDNLYWYRRVMGKEIKFLLHFVKESKQDESGMPNNRFLAERTGGTYSTLKVQPAELEDSGVYFCASSRPGAGSYNSPLHFGNGTRLTVT.

This clonotype was seen a few times. The chain carries TRBV20-1 and TRBJ2-1, with 12 nucleotides matching TRBD2. Germline-derived CDR1 and CDR2 are DFQATT and SNEGSKA (reference sequence). The CDR3 extends over 20 amino acids. V dropped 0 bases and J dropped 5; count of bases not matched to a gene: 17. The chain's CDR3 is CSARDEGAPSGRGAHNEQFF. CDR3 nucleotides: TGCAGTGCTAGAGATGAGGGGGCTCCTAGCGGGAGGGGCGCCCACAATGAGCAGTTCTTC.

This chain links TRBV28 with TRBJ2-7, with a tentative D call TRBD2 (6 bases). V gave up 2 bases and J gave up 6 bases, with 14 bases separating them. This CDR3 comprises 14 residues. Germline values: CDR1 MDHEN, CDR2 SYDVKM. DNA of the CDR3: TGTGCCAGCAGTTTAATAGGACGGGGGTCCGAGCAGTACTTC. Encoded protein: CASSLIGRGSEQYF.

This clonotype has more than one count but fewer than ten. The chain uses TRBV6-2 or TRBV6-3 and TRBJ1-5; 12 bases match TRBD1. Looked up from germline, CDR1 is MNHEY and CDR2 is SVGEGT. V was clipped by 2 bases and J by 5 bases; unmatched bases: 4. The CDR3 totals 16 residues. As DNA, the CDR3 is TGTGCCAGCAGTTACGCCGGGACAGGGGGCTATCAGCCCCAGCATTTT. It is translated as CASSYAGTGGYQPQHF.

The J gene is TRBJ2-5, the V gene TRBV10-3; a weak D match, TRBD2 (6 bases). The J call may be in error: the DNA end matches TRBJ2-1 better. Germline V gene sequence: CDR1 ENHRY, CDR2 SYGVKD. CDR3 length: 13 residues. CDR3 sequence: CAISVRGGETQFF. CDR3 nucleotide sequence: TGTGCCATCAGTGTGAGGGGAGGAGAGACCCAGTTCTTC.

The genes are TRBV5-1 and TRBJ1-2, with 7 bases that match TRBD1. Germline V gene data show CDR1 as SGHRS and CDR2 as YFSETQ. After removal of 4 bases from V and 1 base from J, the junction contained 13 bases not matched to a gene. This CDR3 has 17 residues. The CDR3 DNA follows: TGCGCCAGCAGCGAGCGACCGGGACAGACCCTTAACTATGGCTACACCTTC. Protein: CASSERPGQTLNYGYTF.

This clonotype was picked up one time. The rearrangement uses TRBV6-6 and TRBJ2-4; 8 bases line up with TRBD2. The V gene's germline CDR1 is MNHNY and CDR2 SVGAGI (reference sequence). This CDR3 is built from 13 residues. V was pared by 6 bases and J by 13 bases, with 11 bases of the junction left unmatched. CDR3 in DNA: TGTGCCAGCAGCCGAGCAACTAGCGGTAGACAGTACTTC. It is translated as CASSRATSGRQYF.

The gene calls are TRBV12-3 or TRBV12-4 and TRBJ2-1; 7 bases map to TRBD1. V was pared by 4 bases and J by 15 bases, with 12 bases of the junction left unmatched. CDR3 length equals 13 residues. The CDR3 DNA reads TGTGCCAGCAGTTGTGGATTGGGGGACAGCGGGTTCTTC. As protein: CASSCGLGDSGFF.

The rearrangement links TRBV20-1 to TRBJ2-3, with TRBD1 matching 9 bases. The V gene end was trimmed by 2 bases and the J gene end by 2 bases; junction bases not matched to a gene: 5. This CDR3 region has 15 residues. The V gene's germline CDR1 is DFQATT and CDR2 SNEGSKA (reference sequence). The DNA of the CDR3 is TGCAGTGCTAGACAAGGGACAGGGTACACAGATACGCAGTATTTT. The encoded protein is CSARQGTGYTDTQYF.